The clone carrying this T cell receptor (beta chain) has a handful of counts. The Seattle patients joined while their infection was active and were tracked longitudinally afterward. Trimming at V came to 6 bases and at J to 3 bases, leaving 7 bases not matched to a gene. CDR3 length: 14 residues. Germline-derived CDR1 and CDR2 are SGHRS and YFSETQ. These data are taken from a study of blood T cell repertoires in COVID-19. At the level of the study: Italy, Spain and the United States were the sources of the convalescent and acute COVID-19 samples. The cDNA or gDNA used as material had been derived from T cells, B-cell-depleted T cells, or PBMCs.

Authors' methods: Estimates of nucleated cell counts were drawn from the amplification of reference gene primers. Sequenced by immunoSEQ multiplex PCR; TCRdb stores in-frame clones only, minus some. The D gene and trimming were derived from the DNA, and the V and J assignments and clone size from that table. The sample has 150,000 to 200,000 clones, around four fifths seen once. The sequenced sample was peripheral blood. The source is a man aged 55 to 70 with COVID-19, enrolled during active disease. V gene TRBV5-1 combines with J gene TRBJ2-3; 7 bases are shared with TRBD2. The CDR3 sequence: CASMGRERTDTQYF. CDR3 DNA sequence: TGCGCCAGCATGGGGAGGGAACGGACAGATACGCAGTATTTT.